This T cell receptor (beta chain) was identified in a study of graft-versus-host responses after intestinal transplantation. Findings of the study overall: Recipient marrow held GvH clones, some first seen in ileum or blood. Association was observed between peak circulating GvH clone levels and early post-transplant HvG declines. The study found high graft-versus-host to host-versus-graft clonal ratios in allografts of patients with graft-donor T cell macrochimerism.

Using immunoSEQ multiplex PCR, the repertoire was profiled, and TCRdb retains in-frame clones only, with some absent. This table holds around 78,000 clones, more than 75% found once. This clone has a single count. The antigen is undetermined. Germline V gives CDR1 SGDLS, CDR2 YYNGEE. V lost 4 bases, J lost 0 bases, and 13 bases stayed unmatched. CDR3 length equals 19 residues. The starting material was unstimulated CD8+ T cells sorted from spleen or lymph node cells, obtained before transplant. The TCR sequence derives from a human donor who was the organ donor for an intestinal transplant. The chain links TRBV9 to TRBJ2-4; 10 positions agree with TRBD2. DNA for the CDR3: TGTGCCAGCAGCACTAATAGCGGGGGGACCACCTTAGCCAAAAACATTCAGTACTTC. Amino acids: CASSTNSGGTTLAKNIQYF. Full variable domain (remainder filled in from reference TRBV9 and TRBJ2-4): DSGVTQTPKHLITATGQRVTLRCSPRSGDLSVYWYQQSLDQGLQFLIQYYNGEERAKGNILERFSAQQFPDLHSELNLSSLELGDSALYFCASSTNSGGTTLAKNIQYFGAGTRLSVL.